The T cell receptor (beta chain) described here comes from a study of beta chain features in type 1 diabetes. Whole-study results and caveats: Among patients with Type 1 diabetes, TCRB CDR3s were moderately but significantly shorter in every one of the four CD4+ subsets.

A few counts support this clone. Antigen specificity is unknown. The isolated RNA, all of it, was reverse transcribed, so expressed TCRB transcripts were what got sequenced. Produced via immunoSEQ multiplex PCR; TCRdb's table is partial and in-frame only. The top ten clones hold around 0.66% of a sample with roughly 400,000 clones, 9.5% to 10% of them seen once. V was pared by 0 bases and J by 10 bases, with 13 bases between. CDR1 is LNHNV, CDR2 YYDKDF, per germline (reference sequence). This CDR3 region has 14 residues. Sequencing input: central memory CD4+ T cells from blood. The chain couples TRBV15 to TRBJ2-1, with D possibly TRBD1 on 6 matching bases. The TCR originated in a man aged 25-45 years with type 1 diabetes. The CDR3 DNA reads as TGTGCCACCAGCAGAGATCCACAGGGTAGCGAGCAGTTCTTC. Protein sequence: CATSRDPQGSEQFF.